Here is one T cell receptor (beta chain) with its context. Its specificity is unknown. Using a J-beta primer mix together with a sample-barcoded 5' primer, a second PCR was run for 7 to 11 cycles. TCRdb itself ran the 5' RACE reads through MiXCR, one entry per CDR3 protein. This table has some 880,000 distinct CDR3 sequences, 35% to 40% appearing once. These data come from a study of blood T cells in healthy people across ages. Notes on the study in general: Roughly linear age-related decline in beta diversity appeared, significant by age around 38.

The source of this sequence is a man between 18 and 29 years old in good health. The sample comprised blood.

CDR3 residues: CASSQDGSVNEKLFF. For the CDR3, the DNA is TGCGCCAGCAGCCAAGACGGGAGCGTAAATGAAAAACTGTTTTTT. The chain joins TRBV4-3 to TRBJ1-4; D remains unclear. The CDR3 loop spans 15 amino acids. V lost 0 bases and J lost 5, with 10 bases in between. CDR1 and CDR2 (germline): LGHNA, YSLEER.